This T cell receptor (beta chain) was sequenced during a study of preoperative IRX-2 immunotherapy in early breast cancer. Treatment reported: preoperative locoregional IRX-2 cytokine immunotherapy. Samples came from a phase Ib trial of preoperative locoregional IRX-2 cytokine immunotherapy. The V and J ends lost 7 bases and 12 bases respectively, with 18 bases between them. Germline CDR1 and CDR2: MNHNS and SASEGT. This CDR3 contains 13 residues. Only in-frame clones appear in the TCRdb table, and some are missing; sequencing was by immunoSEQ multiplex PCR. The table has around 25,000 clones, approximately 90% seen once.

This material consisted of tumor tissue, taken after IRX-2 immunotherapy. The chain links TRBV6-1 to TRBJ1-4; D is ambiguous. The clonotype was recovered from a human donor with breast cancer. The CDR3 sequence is CASTSSPSTQLFF. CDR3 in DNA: TGTGCCAGCACATCGTCGCCCTCGACGCAACTGTTTTTT.